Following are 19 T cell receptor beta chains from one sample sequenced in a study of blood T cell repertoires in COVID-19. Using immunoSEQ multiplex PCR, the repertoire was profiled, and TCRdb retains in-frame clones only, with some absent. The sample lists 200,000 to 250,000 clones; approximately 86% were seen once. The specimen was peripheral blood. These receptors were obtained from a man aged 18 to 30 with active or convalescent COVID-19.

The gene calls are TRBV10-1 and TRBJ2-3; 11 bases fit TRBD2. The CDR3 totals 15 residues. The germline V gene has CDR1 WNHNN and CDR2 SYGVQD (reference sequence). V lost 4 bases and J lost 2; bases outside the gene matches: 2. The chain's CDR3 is CASSAGLAVTDTQYF. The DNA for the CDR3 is TGCGCCAGCAGTGCGGGACTAGCGGTCACAGATACGCAGTATTTT.

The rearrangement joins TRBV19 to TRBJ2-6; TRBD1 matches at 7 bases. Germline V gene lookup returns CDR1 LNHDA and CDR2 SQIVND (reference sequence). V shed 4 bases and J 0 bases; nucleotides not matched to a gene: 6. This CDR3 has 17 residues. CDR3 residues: CASSRPGQRSGANVLTF. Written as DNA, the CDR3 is TGTGCCAGTAGTAGACCGGGACAGCGCTCTGGGGCCAACGTCCTGACTTTC.

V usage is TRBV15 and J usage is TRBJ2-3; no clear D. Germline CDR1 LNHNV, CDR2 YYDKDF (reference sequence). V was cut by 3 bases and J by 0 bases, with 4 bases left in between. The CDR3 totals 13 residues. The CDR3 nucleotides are TGTGCCACCAGCAGTCAAAGCACAGATACGCAGTATTTT. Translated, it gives CATSSQSTDTQYF.

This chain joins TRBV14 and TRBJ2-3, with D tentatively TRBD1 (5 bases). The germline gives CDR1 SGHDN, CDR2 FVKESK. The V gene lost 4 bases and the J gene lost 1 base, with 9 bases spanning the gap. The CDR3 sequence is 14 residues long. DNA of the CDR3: TGTGCCAGCAGCCTCAGGGAACGCACAGATACGCAGTATTTT. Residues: CASSLRERTDTQYF.

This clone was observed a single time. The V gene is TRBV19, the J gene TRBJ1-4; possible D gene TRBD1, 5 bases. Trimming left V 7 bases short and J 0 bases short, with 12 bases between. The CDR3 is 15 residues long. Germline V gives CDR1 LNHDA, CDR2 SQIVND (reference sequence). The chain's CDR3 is CASTLGVATNEKLFF. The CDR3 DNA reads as TGTGCCAGTACCTTAGGGGTTGCAACTAATGAAAAACTGTTTTTT. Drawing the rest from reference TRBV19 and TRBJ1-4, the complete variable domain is DGGITQSPKYLFRKEGQNVTLSCEQNLNHDAMYWYRQDPGQGLRLIYYSQIVNDFQKGDIAEGYSVSREKKESFPLTVTSAQKNPTAFYLCASTLGVATNEKLFFGSGTQLSVL.

As DNA, the CDR3 is TGTGCCAGCATGCCAGGCGGCTTAGCGGGAGCAATCAATGAGCAGTTCTTC. Its translation: CASMPGGLAGAINEQFF. The chain carries TRBV5-4 and TRBJ2-1; 9 nucleotides align to TRBD2. CDR1 is SGHNT, CDR2 YYREEE, per germline (reference sequence). This CDR3 region has 17 residues. Trimming at V came to 6 bases and at J to 6 bases, leaving 16 bases not matched to a gene.

CDR3 protein: CASSVWDRVTEAFF. The CDR3 DNA reads as TGTGCCAGCAGCGTATGGGACAGGGTAACTGAAGCTTTCTTT. V is TRBV5-4 and J is TRBJ1-1; 9 bases are shared with TRBD1. Germline lookup yields CDR1 SGHNT and CDR2 YYREEE (reference sequence). Trimming at V came to 4 bases and at J to 5 bases, leaving 6 bases not matched to a gene. The CDR3 is made up of 14 amino acids.

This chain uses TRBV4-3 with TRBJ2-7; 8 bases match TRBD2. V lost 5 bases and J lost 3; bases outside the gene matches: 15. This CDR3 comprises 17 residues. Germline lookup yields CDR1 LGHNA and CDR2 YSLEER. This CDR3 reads CASSLDYSGGGRYEQYF. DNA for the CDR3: TGCGCCAGCAGCTTAGATTATTCGGGGGGGGGACGCTACGAGCAGTACTTC.

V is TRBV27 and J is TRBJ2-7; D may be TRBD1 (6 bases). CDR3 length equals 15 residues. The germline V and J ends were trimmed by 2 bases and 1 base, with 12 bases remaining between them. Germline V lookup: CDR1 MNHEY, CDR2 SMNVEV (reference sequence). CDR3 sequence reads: CASSLTGHWSYEQYF. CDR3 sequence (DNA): TGTGCCAGCAGTTTAACGGGACACTGGTCCTACGAGCAGTACTTC.

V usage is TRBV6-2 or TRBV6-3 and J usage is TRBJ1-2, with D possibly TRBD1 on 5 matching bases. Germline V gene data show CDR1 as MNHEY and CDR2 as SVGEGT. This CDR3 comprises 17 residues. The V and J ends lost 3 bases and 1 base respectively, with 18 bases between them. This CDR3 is CASSYVQGSSVNYGYTF. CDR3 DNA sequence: TGTGCCAGCAGTTATGTTCAGGGATCGTCAGTTAACTATGGCTACACCTTC.

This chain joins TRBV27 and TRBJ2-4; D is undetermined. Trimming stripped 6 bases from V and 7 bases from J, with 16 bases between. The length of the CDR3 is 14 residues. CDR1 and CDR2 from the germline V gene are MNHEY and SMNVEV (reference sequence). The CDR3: CASRLSVSRNIQYF. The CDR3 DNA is TGTGCCAGCAGACTCTCGGTTAGTCGTAACATTCAGTACTTC.

For the CDR3, the DNA is TGTGCCAGTAGTACTCTCGCGGCCTATAATTCACCCCTCCACTTT. Translated: CASSTLAAYNSPLHF. This rearrangement joins TRBV19 to TRBJ1-6, with unresolved D. This CDR3 is built from 15 residues. Looked up from germline, CDR1 is LNHDA and CDR2 is SQIVND (reference sequence). V lost 4 bases, J lost 2 bases, and 9 bases lay in between.

For the CDR3, the DNA is TGTGCCAGTACAGAACCAGGGCAGTTGGGAACTGGAAACACCATATATTTT. Translation: CASTEPGQLGTGNTIYF. V is TRBV28 and J is TRBJ1-3; D possibly corresponds to TRBD1 (5 bases). The V and J ends lost 9 bases and 2 bases respectively, with 23 bases between them. CDR1 is MDHEN, CDR2 SYDVKM, per germline. The CDR3 is 17 amino acids.

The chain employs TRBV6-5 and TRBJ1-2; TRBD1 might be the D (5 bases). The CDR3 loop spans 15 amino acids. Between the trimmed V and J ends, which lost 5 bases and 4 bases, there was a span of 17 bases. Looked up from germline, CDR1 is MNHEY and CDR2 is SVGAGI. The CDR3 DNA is TGTGCCAGCAGTCCCTTATTCGACAGCCTCTATGGCTACACCTTC. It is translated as CASSPLFDSLYGYTF.

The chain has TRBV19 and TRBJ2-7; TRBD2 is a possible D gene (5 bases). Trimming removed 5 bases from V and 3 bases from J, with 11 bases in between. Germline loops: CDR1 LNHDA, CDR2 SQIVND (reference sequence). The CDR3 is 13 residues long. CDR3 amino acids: CASSAGAVYEQYF. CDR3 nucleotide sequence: TGTGCCAGTAGTGCAGGAGCGGTCTACGAGCAGTACTTC.

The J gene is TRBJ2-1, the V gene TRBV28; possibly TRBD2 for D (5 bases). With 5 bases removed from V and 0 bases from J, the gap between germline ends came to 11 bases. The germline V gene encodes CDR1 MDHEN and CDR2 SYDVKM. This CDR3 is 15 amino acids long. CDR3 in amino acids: CASSNERNSYNEQFF. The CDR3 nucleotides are TGTGCCAGCAGTAACGAGCGGAACTCCTACAATGAGCAGTTCTTC.

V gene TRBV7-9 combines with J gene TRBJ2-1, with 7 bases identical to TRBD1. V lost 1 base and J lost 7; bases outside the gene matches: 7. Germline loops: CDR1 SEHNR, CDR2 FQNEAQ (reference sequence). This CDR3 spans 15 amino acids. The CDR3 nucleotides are TGTGCCAGCAGCTTAGACCCGGGACAGTTAAATGAGCAGTTCTTC. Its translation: CASSLDPGQLNEQFF.

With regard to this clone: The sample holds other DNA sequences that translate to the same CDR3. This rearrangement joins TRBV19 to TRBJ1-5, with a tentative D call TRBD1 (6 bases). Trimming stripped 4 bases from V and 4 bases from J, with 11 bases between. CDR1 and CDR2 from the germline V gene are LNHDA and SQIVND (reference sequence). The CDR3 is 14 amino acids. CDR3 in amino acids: CASSKGVGNQPQHF. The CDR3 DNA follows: TGTGCCAGTAGTAAGGGGGTAGGAAATCAGCCCCAGCATTTT.

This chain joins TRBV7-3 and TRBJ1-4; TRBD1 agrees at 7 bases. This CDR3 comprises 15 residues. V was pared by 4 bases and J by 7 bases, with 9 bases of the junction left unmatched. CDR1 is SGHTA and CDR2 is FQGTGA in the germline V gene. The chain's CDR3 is CASSSTGDRGEKLFF. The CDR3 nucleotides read TGTGCCAGCAGCTCTACAGGGGATCGAGGTGAAAAACTGTTTTTT.